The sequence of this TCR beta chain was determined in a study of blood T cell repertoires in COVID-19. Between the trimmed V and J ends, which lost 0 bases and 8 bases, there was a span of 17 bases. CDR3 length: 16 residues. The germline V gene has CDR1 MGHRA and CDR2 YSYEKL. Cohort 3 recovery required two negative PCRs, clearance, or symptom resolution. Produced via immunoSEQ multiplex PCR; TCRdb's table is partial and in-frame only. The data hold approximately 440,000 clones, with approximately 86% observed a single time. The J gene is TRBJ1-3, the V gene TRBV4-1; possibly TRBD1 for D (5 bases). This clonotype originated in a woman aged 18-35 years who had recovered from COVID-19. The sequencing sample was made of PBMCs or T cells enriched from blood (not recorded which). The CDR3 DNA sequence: TGCGCCAGCAGCCAAGATCATATTATAGGGGAGGACACCATATATTTT. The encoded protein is CASSQDHIIGEDTIYF.